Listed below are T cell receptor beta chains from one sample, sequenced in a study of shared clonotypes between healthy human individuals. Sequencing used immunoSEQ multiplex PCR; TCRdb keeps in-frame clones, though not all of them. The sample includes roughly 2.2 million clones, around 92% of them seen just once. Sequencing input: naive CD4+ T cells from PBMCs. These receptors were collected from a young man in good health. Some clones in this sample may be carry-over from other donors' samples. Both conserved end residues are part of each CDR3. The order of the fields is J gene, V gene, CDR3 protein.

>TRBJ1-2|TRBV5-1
CASSLDRLYGYTF
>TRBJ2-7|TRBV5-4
CASSLAGTAAYEQYF
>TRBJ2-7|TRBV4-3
CASSQLRGTGSYEQYF
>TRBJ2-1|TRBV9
CASSVDYYNEQFF
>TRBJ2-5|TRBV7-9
CASSPPQETQYF
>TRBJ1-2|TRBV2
CASNADRGPGYTF
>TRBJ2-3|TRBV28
CASSAYRLNTQYF
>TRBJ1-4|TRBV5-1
CASSLVGGHNEKLFF
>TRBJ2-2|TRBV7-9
CASSLRTGGTGELFF
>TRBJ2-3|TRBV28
CASSRDRGTDTQYF
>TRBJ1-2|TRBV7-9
CASSSPDRGDYGYTF
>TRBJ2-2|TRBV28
CASSLVGGQGGELFF
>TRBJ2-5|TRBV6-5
CASSYHVAGGQTQYF
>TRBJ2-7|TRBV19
CASSTTLAGYEQYF
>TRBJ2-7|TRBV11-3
CASSPDGLGEQYF
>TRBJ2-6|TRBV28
CASSLFGQNPSGANVLTF
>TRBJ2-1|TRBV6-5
CASSPGGGPYNEQFF
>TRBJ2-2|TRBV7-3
CASSLSGFTGELFF
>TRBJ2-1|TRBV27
CASSPLEGLAGVGNEQFF